Below, 15 T cell receptor beta chains from the same sample are listed, as sequenced in a study of tumor-infiltrating lymphocytes in primary liver carcinoma. Blood RNA originated from unsorted whole blood, with germline DNA additionally extracted. Total RNA amounting to around 540 ng was the source from which TCR beta cDNA was made with a constant-region primer. ARM-PCR was slightly modified, and three nested multiplex PCR rounds with it gave rise to the TCR beta libraries. The opening two PCR rounds, roughly 11 cycles each, paired TRBV1-TRBV30 forward primers with a C-beta reverse primer. TCRdb re-called the multiplex PCR reads with MiXCR, one entry per CDR3 protein. The data hold roughly 330,000 distinct CDR3 sequences, with approximately 64% observed a single time. Source material: peripheral blood. The receptors were sampled from a man in his forties or fifties with primary liver carcinoma and hepatitis B virus infection.

In regard to this clonotype: The junction differs from germline at one of its ends, possibly a read error. The chain is built from TRBV6-1 and TRBJ2-1, with TRBD1 matching 9 bases. From germline, CDR1 is MNHNS and CDR2 SASEGT. This CDR3 spans 15 amino acids. Written as DNA, the CDR3 is TGTGCCAACAGTGAGTCGGGACAGGGAACCAATGAGCAGTTCTTC. This sequence encodes CANSESGQGTNEQFF.

Worth noting for this clonotype: Given a much more abundant clone one base away, this may be a read error. The J gene is TRBJ2-7, the V gene TRBV29-1; 9 nucleotides line up with TRBD1. Germline values: CDR1 SQVTM, CDR2 ANQGSEA. The CDR3 sequence is 13 residues long. V lost 4 bases, J lost 7 bases, and 8 bases stayed unmatched. CDR3 in DNA: TGCAGCGTTGGGACAGGGGTCGGGGGGGAGCAGTACTTC. Translation gives CSVGTGVGGEQYF.

The chain has TRBV12-3 or TRBV12-4 and TRBJ2-7; D remains unclear. Trimming pared 3 bases from V and 2 bases from J, leaving 17 bases between. The CDR3 has 16 amino acids. For the CDR3, the DNA is TGTGCCAGCAGTTTCACTTCCGGATACCAGACCTACGAGCAGTACTTC. This encodes CASSFTSGYQTYEQYF.

This clonotype showed up just a few times. In nucleotides, the CDR3 is TGCGCCAGCAGCTTCTCGGACAGGGATAATTCACCCCTCCACTTT. It encodes CASSFSDRDNSPLHF. The chain carries TRBV5-1 and TRBJ1-6; 8 nucleotides align to TRBD1. CDR1 SGHRS and CDR2 YFSETQ come from the germline V gene. There are 15 residues in the CDR3. J lost 5 bases, V lost 2 bases, and 3 bases had no gene match. Full variable domain (remainder filled in from reference TRBV5-1 and TRBJ1-6): KAGVTQTPRYLIKTRGQQVTLSCSPISGHRSVSWYQQTPGQGLQFLFEYFSETQRNKGNFPGRFSGRQFSNSRSEMNVSTLELGDSALYLCASSFSDRDNSPLHFGNGTRLTVT.

In regard to this clonotype: One end of the junction does not line up with germline, which may come from a read error. The V call is TRBV11-2, the J call TRBJ2-1, with a weak D call TRBD1 (6 bases). Looked up from germline, CDR1 is SGHAT and CDR2 is FQNNGV. CDR3 size: 15 residues. CDR3 in DNA: TGTGCCAGCAGCATTAGGGGGACCTCCCACAATGAGCAGTTCTTC. Protein product: CASSIRGTSHNEQFF.

This clonotype was recorded only once. An end of the junction does not agree with germline; a read error may underlie this. V and J are TRBV6-1 and TRBJ2-4; the D call may be TRBD1 or TRBD2 (6 bases each). The CDR3 runs 14 residues. The germline gives CDR1 MNHNS, CDR2 SASEGT. For the CDR3, the DNA is TGTGCCAACATTCTCGACAGGAGGGGAGACATTCTGTACTTC. Protein sequence: CANILDRRGDILYF.

As to this clonotype: This may stem from a read error, because a much larger clone lies one nucleotide away. The gene calls are TRBV4-1 and TRBJ1-1; D unclear. The CDR3 contains 13 residues. Trimming pared 0 bases from V and 1 base from J, leaving 3 bases between. Germline assignment: CDR1 MGHRA and CDR2 YSYEKL. The DNA for the CDR3 is TGCGCCAGCAGCCAAGAGCGGAACACTGAAGCTTTCTTT. This sequence encodes CASSQERNTEAFF.

With regard to this clonotype: The CDR3 end shows no conserved phenylalanine or tryptophan, and so a read error is likely. The DNA is left out, because the CDR3 cannot be placed on it with certainty; the CDR3 is given as TCRdb lists it. V usage is TRBV2 and J usage is TRBJ2-7; the DNA was not used to check the table's D call, TRBD2. The V gene's germline CDR1 is SNHLY and CDR2 FYNNEI. With termini counted, the CDR3 has 13 amino acids. CDR3: CASDPGGLYEQYL.

There are a few counts of this clonotype. The chain combines TRBV28 with TRBJ1-1; D is undetermined. The CDR3 spans 16 residues. The germline CDR1 and CDR2 sequences are MDHEN and SYDVKM. The germline V and J ends were trimmed by 3 bases and 1 base, with 15 bases remaining between them. The CDR3 region is CASSLALAAPNTEAFF. The CDR3 DNA is TGTGCCAGCAGTTTGGCCCTGGCAGCGCCGAACACTGAAGCTTTCTTT.

This clonotype has just one count. The chain is built from TRBV7-3 and TRBJ2-3; 8 positions agree with TRBD2. The trim removed 6 bases at V and 0 bases at J, leaving 5 bases unmatched. The CDR3 loop spans 15 amino acids. Germline CDR1 is SGHTA and CDR2 is FQGTGA. CDR3 sequence reads: CASSLLADSTDTQYF. In DNA form, the CDR3 reads TGTGCCAGCAGTTTACTAGCGGACAGCACAGATACGCAGTATTTT.

Concerning this clonotype itself: This may stem from a read error, because a much larger clone lies one nucleotide away. The chain links TRBV6-5 to TRBJ1-1; TRBD1 might be the D (5 bases). Germline V gene data show CDR1 as MNHEY and CDR2 as SVGAGI. Between the trimmed V and J ends, which lost 2 bases and 5 bases, there was a span of 21 bases. This CDR3 contains 17 residues. The chain's CDR3 is CASSYQFPGPLVTEAFF. The CDR3 bases are TGTGCCAGCAGTTACCAATTTCCGGGACCCTTAGTAACTGAAGCTTTCTTT.

About this clonotype itself: A much larger clone sits a single nucleotide away, making a read error possible. V is TRBV29-1 and J is TRBJ1-2, with 7 bases matching TRBD1. Germline V gene data show CDR1 as SQVTM and CDR2 as ANQGSEA. The CDR3 spans 12 residues. In nucleotides, the CDR3 is TGCAGCGTTGCCCAACAGGGGTATGGCCACACCTTC. It specifies CSVAQQGYGHTF.

About this clonotype: It may be a read error: a sequence one base away is much more abundant. CDR3 DNA: TGTGCCAGCAGCCATAGACCTTCAGCGGGAAGTATCGGGGAGCTGTTTTTT. It encodes CASSHRPSAGSIGELFF. This chain joins TRBV4-2 and TRBJ2-2, with 7 positions matching TRBD2. The CDR3 is 17 amino acids. Trimming removed 3 bases from V and 7 bases from J; junction bases left unmatched: 14. Looked up from germline, CDR1 is LGHNA and CDR2 is YNFKEQ.

This clonotype was counted a single time. V usage is TRBV29-1 and J usage is TRBJ2-2; 8 bases align to TRBD1. V lost 7 bases, J lost 3 bases, and 10 bases stayed unmatched. CDR1 and CDR2 from the germline V gene are SQVTM and ANQGSEA. This CDR3 has 15 amino acids. The CDR3: CSANDRGDYTGELFF. The CDR3 DNA reads TGCAGCGCCAATGACAGGGGCGATTACACCGGGGAGCTGTTTTTT.

Points on this clonotype: It is unclear where the CDR3 begins or ends on the DNA, so no DNA is shown, and the CDR3 is as TCRdb lists it. The V call is TRBV5-5, the J call TRBJ1-1; TRBD1, the D gene given by the table, was not confirmed from the DNA. The germline V gene has CDR1 SGHKS and CDR2 YYEKEE (reference sequence). The CDR3 contains 14 residues when both ends are counted. The CDR3 spells CASTWGQGNTEALF.